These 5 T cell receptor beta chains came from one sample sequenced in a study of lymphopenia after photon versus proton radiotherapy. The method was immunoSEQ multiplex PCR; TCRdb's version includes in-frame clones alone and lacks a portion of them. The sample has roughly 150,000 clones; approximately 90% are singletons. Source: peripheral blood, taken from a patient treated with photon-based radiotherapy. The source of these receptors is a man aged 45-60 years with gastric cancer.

The CDR3 here is CASSEWGAANEKLFF. Here the CDR3 DNA reads TGTGCCAGCTCTGAATGGGGTGCGGCTAATGAAAAACTGTTTTTT. The chain carries TRBV2 and TRBJ1-4; no clear D. The CDR3 covers 15 residues. Germline CDR1 and CDR2: SNHLY and FYNNEI. Between the trimmed V and J ends, which lost 8 bases and 3 bases, there was a span of 16 bases.

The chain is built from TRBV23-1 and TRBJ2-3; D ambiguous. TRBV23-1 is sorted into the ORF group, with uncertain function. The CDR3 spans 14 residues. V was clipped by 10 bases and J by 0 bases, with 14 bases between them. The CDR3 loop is CANQTNSSTDTQYF. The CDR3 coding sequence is TGCGCCAACCAGACAAACTCTAGCACAGATACGCAGTATTTT.

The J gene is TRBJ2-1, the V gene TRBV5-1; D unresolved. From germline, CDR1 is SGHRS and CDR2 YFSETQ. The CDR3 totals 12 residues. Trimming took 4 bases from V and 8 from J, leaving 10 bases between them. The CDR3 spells CASSLVVHEQFF. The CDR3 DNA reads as TGCGCCAGCAGCCTCGTTGTCCATGAGCAGTTCTTC.

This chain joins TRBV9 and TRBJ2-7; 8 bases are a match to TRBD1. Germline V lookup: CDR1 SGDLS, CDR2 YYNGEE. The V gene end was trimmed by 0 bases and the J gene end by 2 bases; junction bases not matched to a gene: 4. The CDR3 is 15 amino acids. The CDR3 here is CASSVGTGPAYEQYF. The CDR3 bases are TGTGCCAGCAGCGTAGGGACAGGGCCTGCCTACGAGCAGTACTTC.

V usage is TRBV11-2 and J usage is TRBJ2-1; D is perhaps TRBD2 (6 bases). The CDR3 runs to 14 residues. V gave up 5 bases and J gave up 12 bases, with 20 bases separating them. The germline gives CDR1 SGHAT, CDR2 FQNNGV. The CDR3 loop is CASSPSAPVLRQFF. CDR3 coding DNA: TGTGCCAGCAGCCCTAGCGCCCCTGTGTTACGGCAGTTCTTC. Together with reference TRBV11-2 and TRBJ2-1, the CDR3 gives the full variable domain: EAGVAQSPRYKIIEKRQSVAFWCNPISGHATLYWYQQILGQGPKLLIQFQNNGVVDDSQLPKDRFSAERLKGVDSTLKIQPAKLEDSAVYLCASSPSAPVLRQFFGPGTRLTVL.